A selection of T cell receptor beta chains follows, all from one sample in a study of human T cells and chemical hapten exposure. Each CDR3 protein is one row after TCRdb ran MiXCR on the RACE reads. The profile shows tens of thousands of distinct CDR3 sequences, under 12% of them singletons. This material consisted of whole blood, taken in connection with sensitization to the hapten diphenylcyclopropenone (DPC). The receptors derive from a man aged 35-49 years with alopecia areata. Some clones in this sample may be carry-over from other donors' samples. Both conserved end residues are part of each CDR3. A D gene is named only where the DNA matches it firmly.

TRBJ2-1,.,TRBV20-1,CSSLRVPNEQFF
TRBJ1-2,TRBD1,TRBV14,CASSFRDRGFWDYGYTF
TRBJ1-2,.,TRBV7-9,CASSLGQIYGYTF
TRBJ1-2,.,TRBV7-2,CASSLDTGIWGYTF
TRBJ2-1,TRBD2,TRBV7-2,CASSLAGTSNEQFF
TRBJ1-2,.,TRBV7-6,CASSLAGVGYTF
TRBJ1-5,.,TRBV20-1,CSLDGSSNQPQHF
TRBJ2-6,.,TRBV4-2,CASSQDRQSGANVLTF
TRBJ1-6,.,TRBV4-3,CASSPMVGQSSPLHF
TRBJ2-1,.,TRBV19,CASSPTGVRNVEQFF
TRBJ2-1,.,TRBV6-5,CASSYSGLQVGEQFF
TRBJ1-1,.,TRBV28,CVSGQQTPLAEAFF
TRBJ2-2,.,TRBV10-2,CASSDEGGLNGELFF
TRBJ2-7,.,TRBV20-1,CSASDLAYEQYF
TRBJ1-2,.,TRBV3-1,CASSQEVVPSYGYTF
TRBJ2-7,TRBD2,TRBV14,CASSQDWRERVQYF
TRBJ1-2,TRBD1,TRBV7-2,CASSSGTGIYGYTF
TRBJ2-3,TRBD2,TRBV6-4,CASSEGGSWTTDTQYF
TRBJ2-6,TRBD1,TRBV6-5,CASSKQGASGANVLTF
TRBJ1-5,.,TRBV21-1,CASEEQGTNQPQHF
TRBJ2-1,TRBD2,TRBV12-3/TRBV12-4,CASIAGGHSYNEQFF
TRBJ2-3,.,TRBV14,CASSPTRWGTDTQYF
TRBJ2-3,.,TRBV5-6,CASSLPRSDTQYF
TRBJ1-1,.,TRBV18,CASSPLRQSIMNTEAFF
TRBJ1-5,.,TRBV6-5,CASAGSGNQPQHF
TRBJ2-1,.,TRBV25-1,CASRGRSSYNEQFF
TRBJ2-3,TRBD2,TRBV9,CASSPTNLAGETYF
TRBJ2-7,.,TRBV3-2,CASSQEGALISYEQYF
TRBJ2-1,TRBD2,TRBV6-4,CASSEFSGRHVYNEQFF
TRBJ1-3,.,TRBV14,CASSPLTFDTIYF
TRBJ1-5,.,TRBV24-1,CATSVSGNNQPQHF
TRBJ1-2,.,TRBV29-1,CSVGVNYGYTF
TRBJ2-5,.,TRBV5-1,CASSADTLGTQYF
TRBJ2-3,.,TRBV4-1,CASSPKASDTQYF
TRBJ1-5,TRBD1,TRBV20-1,CSAWGTEGTGHNQPQHF
TRBJ2-3,.,TRBV20-1,CSALERRGGDTQYF
TRBJ1-2,.,TRBV6-5,CASSRVSGGYTF
TRBJ1-1,.,TRBV5-6,CASSLVGQNTEAFF
TRBJ1-1,.,TRBV29-1,CSVEDRRGSTEAFF
TRBJ2-7,TRBD2,TRBV20-1,CSAAPGGSLPYEQYF
TRBJ2-3,TRBD2,TRBV18,CASSLLPSGDRTDTQYF
TRBJ2-5,TRBD2,TRBV9,CASSGKEREKKETQYF
TRBJ2-3,TRBD2,TRBV4-3,CASSQASGTSDTQYF
TRBJ2-3,.,TRBV5-6,CASSPFQGSTDTQYF
TRBJ2-3,TRBD2,TRBV10-3,CATGGLAGGGDTQYF
TRBJ2-3,.,TRBV28,CASSPAGRLDTDTQYF
TRBJ2-3,.,TRBV5-1,CASSLLGSGGDTQYF
TRBJ2-6,.,TRBV7-2,CASSLGSGANVLTF
TRBJ2-5,TRBD1,TRBV4-3,CASSQDRQGAPLQETQYF
TRBJ2-1,.,TRBV4-2,CASSQDTPARSSYNEQFF